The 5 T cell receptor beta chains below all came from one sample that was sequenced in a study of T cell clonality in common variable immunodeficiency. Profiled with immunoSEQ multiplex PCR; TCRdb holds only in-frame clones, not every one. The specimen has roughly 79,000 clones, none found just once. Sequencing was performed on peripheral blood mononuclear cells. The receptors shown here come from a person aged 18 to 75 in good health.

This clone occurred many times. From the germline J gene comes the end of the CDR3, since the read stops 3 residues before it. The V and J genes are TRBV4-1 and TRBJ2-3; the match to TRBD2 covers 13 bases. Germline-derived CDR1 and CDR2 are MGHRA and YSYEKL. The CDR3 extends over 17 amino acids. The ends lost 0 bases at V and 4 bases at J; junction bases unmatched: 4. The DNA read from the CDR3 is TGCGCCAGCAGCCAAGATCGGACTAGCGGGAGTGCAGATACG. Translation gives CASSQDRTSGSADT. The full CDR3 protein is CASSQDRTSGSADTQYF.

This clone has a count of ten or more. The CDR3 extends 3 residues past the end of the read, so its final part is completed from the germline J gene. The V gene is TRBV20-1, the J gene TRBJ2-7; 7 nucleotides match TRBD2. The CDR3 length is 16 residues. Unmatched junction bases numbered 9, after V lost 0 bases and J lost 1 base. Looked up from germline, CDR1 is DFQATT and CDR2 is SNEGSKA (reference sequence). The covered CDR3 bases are TGCAGTGCTAGAGATGAGTTGGGACTACCGTCCTACGAG. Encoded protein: CSARDELGLPSYE. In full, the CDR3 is CSARDELGLPSYEQYF.

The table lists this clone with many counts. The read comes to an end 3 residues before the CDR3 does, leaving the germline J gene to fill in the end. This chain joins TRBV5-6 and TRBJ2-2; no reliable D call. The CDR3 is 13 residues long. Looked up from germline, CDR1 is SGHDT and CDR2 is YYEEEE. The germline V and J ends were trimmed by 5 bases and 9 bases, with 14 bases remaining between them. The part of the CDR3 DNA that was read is TGTGCCAGCAGTTTGAGACCCGACAGGGAG. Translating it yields CASSLRPDRE. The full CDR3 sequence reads CASSLRPDRELFF.

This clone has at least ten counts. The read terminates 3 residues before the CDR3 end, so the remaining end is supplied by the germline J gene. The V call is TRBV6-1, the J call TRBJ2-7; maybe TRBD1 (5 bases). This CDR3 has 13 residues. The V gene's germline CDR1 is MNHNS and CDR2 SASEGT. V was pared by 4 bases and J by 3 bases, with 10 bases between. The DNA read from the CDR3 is TGTGCCAGCAGTGTGGCAGGGAACTACGAG. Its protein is CASSVAGNYE. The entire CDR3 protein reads CASSVAGNYEQYF.

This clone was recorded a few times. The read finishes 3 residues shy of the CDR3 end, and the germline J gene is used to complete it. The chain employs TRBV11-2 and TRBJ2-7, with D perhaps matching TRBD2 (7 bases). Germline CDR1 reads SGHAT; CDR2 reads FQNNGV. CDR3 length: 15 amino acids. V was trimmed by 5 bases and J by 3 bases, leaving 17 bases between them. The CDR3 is CASSPRGGADYEQYF. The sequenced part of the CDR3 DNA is TGTGCCAGCAGCCCTAGGGGGGGCGCGGACTACGAG.